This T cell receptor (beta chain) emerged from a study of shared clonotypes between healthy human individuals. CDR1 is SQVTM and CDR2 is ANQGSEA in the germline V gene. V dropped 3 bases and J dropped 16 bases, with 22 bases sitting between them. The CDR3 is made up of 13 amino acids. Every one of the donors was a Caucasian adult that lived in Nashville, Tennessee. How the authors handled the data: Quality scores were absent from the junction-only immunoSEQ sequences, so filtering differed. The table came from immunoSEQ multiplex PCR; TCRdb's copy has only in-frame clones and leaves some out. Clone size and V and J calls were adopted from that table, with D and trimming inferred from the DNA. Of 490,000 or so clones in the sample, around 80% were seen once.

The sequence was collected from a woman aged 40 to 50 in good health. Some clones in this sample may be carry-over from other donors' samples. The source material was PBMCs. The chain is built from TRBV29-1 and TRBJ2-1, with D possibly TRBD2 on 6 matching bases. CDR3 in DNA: TGCAGCGTTGACTTATCGGGACTCACGCGTATTTTCTTC. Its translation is CSVDLSGLTRIFF.